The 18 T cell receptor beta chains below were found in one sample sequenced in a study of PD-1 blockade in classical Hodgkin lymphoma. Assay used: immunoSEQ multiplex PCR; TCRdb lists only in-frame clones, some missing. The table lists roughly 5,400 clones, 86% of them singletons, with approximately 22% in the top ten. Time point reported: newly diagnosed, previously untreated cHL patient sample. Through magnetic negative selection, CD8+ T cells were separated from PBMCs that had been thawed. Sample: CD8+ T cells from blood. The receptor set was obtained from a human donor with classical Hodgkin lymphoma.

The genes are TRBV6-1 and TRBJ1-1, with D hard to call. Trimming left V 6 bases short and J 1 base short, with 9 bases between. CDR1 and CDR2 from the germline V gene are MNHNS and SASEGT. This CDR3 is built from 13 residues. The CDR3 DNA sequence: TGTGCCAGCAGCGCCACAGAGAACACTGAAGCTTTCTTT. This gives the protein CASSATENTEAFF.

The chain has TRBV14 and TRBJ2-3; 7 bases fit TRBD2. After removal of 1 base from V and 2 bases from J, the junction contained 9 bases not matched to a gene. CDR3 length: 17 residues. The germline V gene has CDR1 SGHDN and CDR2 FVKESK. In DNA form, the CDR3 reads TGTGCCAGCAGCCAAGGGACCGAAGCGGGACCCACAGATACGCAGTATTTT. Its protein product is CASSQGTEAGPTDTQYF.

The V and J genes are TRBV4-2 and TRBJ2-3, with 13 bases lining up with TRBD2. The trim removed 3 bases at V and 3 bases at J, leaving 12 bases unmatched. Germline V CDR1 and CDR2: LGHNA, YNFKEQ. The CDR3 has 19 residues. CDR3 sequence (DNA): TGTGCCAGCAGCCACGGGAGGACTAGCGGGAGCGTCTGGACAGATACGCAGTATTTT. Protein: CASSHGRTSGSVWTDTQYF.

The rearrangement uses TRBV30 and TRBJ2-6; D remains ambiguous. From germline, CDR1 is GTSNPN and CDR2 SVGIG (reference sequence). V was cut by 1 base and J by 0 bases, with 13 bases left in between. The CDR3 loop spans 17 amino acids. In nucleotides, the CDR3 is TGTGCCTGGAGTGATTCCACCTCCAGCTCTGGGGCCAACGTCCTGACTTTC. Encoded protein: CAWSDSTSSSGANVLTF.

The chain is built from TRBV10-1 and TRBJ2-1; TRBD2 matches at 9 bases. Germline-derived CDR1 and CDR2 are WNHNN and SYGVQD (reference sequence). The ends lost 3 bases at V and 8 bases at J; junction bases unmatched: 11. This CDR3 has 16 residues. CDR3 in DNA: TGCGCCAGCAGTGATTACTGGGCTAGCGGGACTGATGAGCAGTTCTTC. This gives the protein CASSDYWASGTDEQFF.

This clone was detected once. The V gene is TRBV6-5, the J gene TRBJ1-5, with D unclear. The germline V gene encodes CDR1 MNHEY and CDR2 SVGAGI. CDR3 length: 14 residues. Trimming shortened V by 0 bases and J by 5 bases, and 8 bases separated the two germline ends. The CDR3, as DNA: TGTGCCAGCAGTTACTCGACCGCAGATCAGCCCCAGCATTTT. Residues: CASSYSTADQPQHF.

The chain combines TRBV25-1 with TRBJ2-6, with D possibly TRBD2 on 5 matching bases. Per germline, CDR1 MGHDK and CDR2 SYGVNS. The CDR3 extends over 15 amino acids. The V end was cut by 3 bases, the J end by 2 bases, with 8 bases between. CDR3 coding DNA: TGTGCCAGCAGTGAGAGAGCGGCTGGGGCCAACGTCCTGACTTTC. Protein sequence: CASSERAAGANVLTF.

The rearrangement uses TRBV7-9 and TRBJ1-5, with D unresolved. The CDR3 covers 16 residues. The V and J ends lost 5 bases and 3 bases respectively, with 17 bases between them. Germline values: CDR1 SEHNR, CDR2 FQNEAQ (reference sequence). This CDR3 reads CASSPRWTLANQPQHF. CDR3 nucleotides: TGTGCCAGCAGCCCCCGGTGGACCCTCGCCAATCAGCCCCAGCATTTT. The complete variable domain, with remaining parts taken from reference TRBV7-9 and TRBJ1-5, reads DTGVSQNPRHKITKRGQNVTFRCDPISEHNRLYWYRQTLGQGPEFLTYFQNEAQLEKSRLLSDRFSAERPKGSFSTLEIQRTEQGDSAMYLCASSPRWTLANQPQHFGDGTRLSIL.

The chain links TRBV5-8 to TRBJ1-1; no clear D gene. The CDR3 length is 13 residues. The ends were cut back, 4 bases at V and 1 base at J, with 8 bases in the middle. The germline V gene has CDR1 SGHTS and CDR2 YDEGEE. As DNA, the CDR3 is TGTGCCAGCAGCAAGGACGGGAACACTGAAGCTTTCTTT. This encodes CASSKDGNTEAFF.

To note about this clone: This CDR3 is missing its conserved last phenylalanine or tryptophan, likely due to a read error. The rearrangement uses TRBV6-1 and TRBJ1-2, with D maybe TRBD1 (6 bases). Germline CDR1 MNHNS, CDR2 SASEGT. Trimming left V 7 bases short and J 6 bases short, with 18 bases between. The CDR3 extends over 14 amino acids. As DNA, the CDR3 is TGTGCCAGCATCCTCCGGGGGGGGCGGGATGGCTACACCCTC. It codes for CASILRGGRDGYTL.

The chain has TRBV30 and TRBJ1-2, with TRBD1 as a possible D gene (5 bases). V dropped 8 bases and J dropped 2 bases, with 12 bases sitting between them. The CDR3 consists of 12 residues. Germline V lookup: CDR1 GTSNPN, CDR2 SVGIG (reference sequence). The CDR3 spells CATSRDNYGYTF. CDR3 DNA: TGTGCCACGTCCCGGGACAACTATGGCTACACCTTC.

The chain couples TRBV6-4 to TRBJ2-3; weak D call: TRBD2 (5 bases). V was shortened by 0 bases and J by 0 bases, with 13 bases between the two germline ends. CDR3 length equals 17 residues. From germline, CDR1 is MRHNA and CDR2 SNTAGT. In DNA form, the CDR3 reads TGTGCCAGCAGTGACTCGAGAGAGGGAGCTAGCACAGATACGCAGTATTTT. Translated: CASSDSREGASTDTQYF.

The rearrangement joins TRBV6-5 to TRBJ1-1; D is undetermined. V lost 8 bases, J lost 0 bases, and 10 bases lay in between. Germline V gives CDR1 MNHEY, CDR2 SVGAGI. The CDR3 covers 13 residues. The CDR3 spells CASGRKMNTEAFF. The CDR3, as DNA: TGTGCCAGCGGGAGAAAGATGAACACTGAAGCTTTCTTT.

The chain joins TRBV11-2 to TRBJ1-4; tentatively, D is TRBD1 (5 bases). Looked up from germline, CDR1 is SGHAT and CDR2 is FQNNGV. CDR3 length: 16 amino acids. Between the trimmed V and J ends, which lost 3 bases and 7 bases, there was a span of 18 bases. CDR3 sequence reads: CASSFRGAVDGEKLFF. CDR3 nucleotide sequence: TGTGCCAGCAGCTTCCGGGGCGCGGTGGATGGTGAAAAACTGTTTTTT.

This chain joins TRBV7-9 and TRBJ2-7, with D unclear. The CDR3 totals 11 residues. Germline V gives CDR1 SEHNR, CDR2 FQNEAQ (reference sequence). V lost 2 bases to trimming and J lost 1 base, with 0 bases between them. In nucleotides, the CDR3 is TGTGCCAGCAGCTTATCCTACGAGCAGTACTTC. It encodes CASSLSYEQYF.

CDR3 sequence (DNA): TGCAGCGTGCGACCGACAGAATACGAGCAGTACTTC. This translates into CSVRPTEYEQYF. The V and J genes are TRBV29-1 and TRBJ2-7; the D gene is possibly TRBD1 (5 bases). Trimming took 6 bases from V and 4 from J, leaving 13 bases between them. Germline CDR1 and CDR2: SQVTM and ANQGSEA. The CDR3 runs to 12 residues.

The CDR3 sequence: CASSLAYGKSSYEQYF. The CDR3 DNA reads TGTGCCAGCAGCTTGGCTTATGGGAAGAGCTCCTACGAGCAGTACTTC. This chain links TRBV7-9 with TRBJ2-7; D not resolved. The V gene lost 3 bases and the J gene lost 0 bases, with 15 bases spanning the gap. The CDR3 is 16 amino acids. The germline CDR1 and CDR2 sequences are SEHNR and FQNEAQ (reference sequence).

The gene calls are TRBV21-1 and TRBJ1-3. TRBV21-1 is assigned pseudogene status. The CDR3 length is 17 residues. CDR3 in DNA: TGTGCCAGCAGCAAAGGTCACACTCAGTCCTCTGGAAACACCATATATTTT. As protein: CASSKGHTQSSGNTIYF.